These T cell receptor beta chains were read from a single sample in a study of cytomegalovirus exposure and HLA in healthy donors. Some clones are missing from TCRdb's copy, which holds only in-frame ones; the method was immunoSEQ multiplex PCR. In the table there are about 140,000 clones, about 75% of which are singletons. Sequenced input: PBMCs. The receptors were gathered from a man aged 35-49 years in good health and CMV-seronegative. Each CDR3 is given with its conserved first and last residue. The D gene is left open where the match is weak. Size is omitted from some rows. Given values are once, few, many or a class for expanded clones.

J | size | V | D | CDR3 | DNA
TRBJ2-4 | NA | TRBV19 | NA | CASRSEGSKNIQYF | TGTGCCAGTAGGTCTGAGGGTTCCAAAAACATTCAGTACTTC
TRBJ2-5 | NA | TRBV27 | TRBD1 | CASSREGTGYQETQYF | TGTGCCAGCAGTAGGGAAGGGACAGGGTACCAAGAGACCCAGTACTTC
TRBJ2-7 | NA | TRBV11-2 | NA | CASSLPGAYEQYF | TGTGCCAGCAGCTTACCAGGGGCCTACGAGCAGTACTTC
TRBJ1-2 | NA | TRBV27 | NA | CASSLSRGLANYGYTF | TGTGCCAGCAGTTTATCTCGGGGACTAGCTAACTATGGCTACACCTTC
TRBJ2-7 | NA | TRBV4-2 | NA | CASSQEVGWSEQYF | TGTGCCAGCAGCCAAGAGGTTGGGTGGAGCGAGCAGTACTTC
TRBJ2-6 | NA | TRBV9 | NA | CASSVHRISGANVLTF | TGTGCCAGCAGCGTGCACAGGATCTCTGGGGCCAACGTCCTGACTTTC
TRBJ1-4 | few | TRBV4-3 | TRBD1 | CASSQVLGTGTEKLFF | TGCGCCAGCAGCCAAGTGCTCGGGACAGGGACTGAAAAACTGTTTTTT
TRBJ1-4 | NA | TRBV10-1 | NA | CASSESRYGEQADEKLFF | TGCGCCAGCAGTGAGTCCCGCTACGGGGAGCAGGCCGACGAAAAACTGTTTTTT
TRBJ2-1 | NA | TRBV4-1 | NA | CASSPQPSNLAEQFF | TGCGCCAGCAGCCCGCAGCCCAGTAATCTAGCGGAGCAGTTCTTC
TRBJ2-7 | few | TRBV5-1 | NA | CASSFGQPYEQYF | TGCGCCAGCAGCTTCGGACAGCCATACGAGCAGTACTTC
TRBJ1-2 | NA | TRBV6-1 | TRBD1 | CASSPRSGGDGYTF | TGTGCCAGCAGTCCTCGTTCAGGGGGCGATGGCTACACCTTC
TRBJ2-7 | NA | TRBV14 | NA | CASGRGHEQYF | TGTGCCAGCGGCAGGGGCCACGAGCAGTACTTC
TRBJ2-5 | NA | TRBV28 | TRBD1 | CASSFRWTGGALDQETQYF | TGTGCCAGCAGTTTTCGCTGGACAGGGGGCGCCTTGGACCAAGAGACCCAGTACTTC
TRBJ2-3 | NA | TRBV13 | TRBD1 | CASGGGTGGTQYF | TGTGCCAGCGGTGGGGGGACAGGTGGCACGCAGTATTTT
TRBJ2-1 | medium-sized | TRBV4-1 | NA | CASSPLGARSSYNEQFF | TGCGCCAGCAGCCCCCTAGGGGCTCGGAGCTCCTACAATGAGCAGTTCTTC
TRBJ1-1 | NA | TRBV27 | NA | CASSLRGSEAFF | TGTGCCAGCAGTTTACGGGGTTCTGAAGCTTTCTTT
TRBJ2-3 | NA | TRBV4-2 | TRBD2 | CASSLRTSGSTDTQYF | TGTGCCAGCAGCTTACGGACTAGCGGAAGCACAGATACGCAGTATTTT
TRBJ2-7 | few | TRBV2 | NA | CASTLGQSTSYEQYF | TGTGCCAGCACCCTAGGACAGTCCACATCCTACGAGCAGTACTTC
TRBJ1-2 | NA | TRBV27 | NA | CASGSGAYYGYTF | TGTGCCAGCGGGTCAGGGGCCTATTATGGCTACACCTTC
TRBJ1-2 | NA | TRBV6-6 | TRBD1 | CASSKPGQGRHGYTF | TGTGCCAGCAGCAAACCGGGACAGGGTAGGCATGGCTACACCTTC
TRBJ2-2 | NA | TRBV21-1 | NA | CASSKSPGAVTGELFF | TGTGCCAGCAGCAAATCCCCAGGAGCGGTCACCGGGGAGCTGTTTTTT
TRBJ1-5 | NA | TRBV6-1 | NA | CASSEPQGYQPQHF | TGTGCCAGCAGTGAACCCCAGGGCTATCAGCCCCAGCATTTT
TRBJ1-5 | NA | TRBV5-1 | NA | CASSFSGISNQPQHF | TGCGCCAGCAGCTTCAGCGGCATTAGCAATCAGCCCCAGCATTTT
TRBJ2-1 | NA | TRBV7-9 | TRBD2 | CASSPTGLALDEQFF | TGTGCCAGCAGCCCCACGGGACTAGCGTTGGATGAGCAGTTCTTC
TRBJ2-7 | once | TRBV27 | TRBD1 | CASSFGEQGTYEQYF | TGTGCCAGCAGTTTTGGCGAACAGGGGACATACGAGCAGTACTTC
TRBJ2-7 | NA | TRBV4-3 | TRBD1 | CASSLSGTGDYEQYF | TGCGCCAGCAGCCTTTCCGGGACAGGGGACTACGAGCAGTACTTC
TRBJ2-2 | NA | TRBV27 | TRBD2 | CASSSYGTGGTGELFF | TGTGCCAGCAGTTCATACGGGACGGGGGGCACCGGGGAGCTGTTTTTT
TRBJ2-1 | NA | TRBV21-1 | NA | CASKGTGRNCEQFF | TGTGCCAGCAAAGGGACAGGTCGGAACTGTGAGCAGTTCTTC
TRBJ1-3 | NA | TRBV14 | NA | CASSQGLEAGNTIYF | TGTGCCAGCAGCCAAGGTCTAGAGGCTGGAAACACCATATATTTT
TRBJ2-7 | NA | TRBV5-1 | NA | CASSLGDTGSYEQYF | TGCGCCAGCAGCTTGGGAGATACGGGGTCCTACGAGCAGTACTTC
TRBJ1-2 | NA | TRBV28 | TRBD1 | CASRGRGLSGYTF | TGTGCCAGCAGGGGCAGGGGGCTTAGTGGCTACACCTTC
TRBJ2-7 | NA | TRBV19 | TRBD1 | CASSIVGTGFVYEQYF | TGTGCCAGTAGTATAGTCGGGACAGGGTTTGTTTACGAGCAGTACTTC
TRBJ2-7 | NA | TRBV4-1 | TRBD1 | CASSQDGTGGIYEQYF | TGCGCCAGCAGCCAAGACGGGACAGGGGGCATCTACGAGCAGTACTTC
TRBJ2-7 | NA | TRBV5-8 | TRBD1 | CASSDRDSYEQYF | TGTGCCAGCAGCGACCGGGACAGCTACGAGCAGTACTTC
TRBJ2-6 | NA | TRBV4-3 | NA | CASSQDGAAGANVLTF | TGCGCCAGCAGCCAAGATGGGGCGGCTGGGGCCAACGTCCTGACTTTC
TRBJ2-1 | NA | TRBV29-1 | TRBD1 | CSVEGGQGMNEQFF | TGCAGCGTTGAAGGCGGACAGGGAATGAATGAGCAGTTCTTC
TRBJ2-1 | NA | TRBV18 | NA | CASSKGGWPNEQFF | TGTGCCAGCTCAAAAGGGGGATGGCCCAATGAGCAGTTCTTC
TRBJ1-5 | NA | TRBV7-9 | NA | CASSATDGLLGPQHF | TGTGCCAGCAGCGCGACAGACGGGCTCTTGGGTCCCCAGCATTTT
TRBJ2-2 | NA | TRBV10-3 | TRBD1 | CAISPGQRNTGELFF | TGTGCCATCAGTCCGGGACAGCGAAACACCGGGGAGCTGTTTTTT
TRBJ2-3 | NA | TRBV4-1 | NA | CASSRRTVLYGDTQYF | TGCGCCAGCAGCCGCCGAACGGTTCTGTATGGAGATACGCAGTATTTT
TRBJ2-5 | NA | TRBV11-2 | TRBD2 | CASSQGLAGGPQETQYF | TGTGCCAGCAGCCAGGGACTAGCGGGGGGGCCCCAAGAGACCCAGTACTTC
TRBJ1-4 | NA | TRBV18 | NA | CASSPWSGEKLFF | TGTGCCAGCTCACCGTGGTCGGGAGAAAAACTGTTTTTT
TRBJ2-3 | NA | TRBV2 | TRBD2 | CASTPWGLAGGTDTQYF | TGTGCCAGTACGCCCTGGGGACTAGCGGGGGGTACAGATACGCAGTATTTT
TRBJ1-2 | NA | TRBV5-4 | NA | CASSSQGYGYTF | TGTGCCAGCAGCTCGCAGGGATATGGCTACACCTTC
TRBJ2-3 | NA | TRBV19 | NA | CASSGTERGESTDTQYF | TGTGCCAGTAGTGGGACTGAGAGAGGGGAGAGCACAGATACGCAGTATTTT
TRBJ2-1 | NA | TRBV4-3 | NA | CAGMGPSSNSSYNEQFF | TGCGCCGGCATGGGGCCCAGTTCAAATAGCTCCTACAATGAGCAGTTCTTC
TRBJ2-1 | NA | TRBV11-3 | TRBD2 | CASSHLGGGARDEQFF | TGTGCCAGCAGCCACCTTGGCGGGGGGGCCCGGGATGAGCAGTTCTTC
TRBJ1-1 | few | TRBV5-1 | NA | CASKIGVSSTEAFF | TGCGCCAGCAAAATCGGGGTGTCGAGCACTGAAGCTTTCTTT